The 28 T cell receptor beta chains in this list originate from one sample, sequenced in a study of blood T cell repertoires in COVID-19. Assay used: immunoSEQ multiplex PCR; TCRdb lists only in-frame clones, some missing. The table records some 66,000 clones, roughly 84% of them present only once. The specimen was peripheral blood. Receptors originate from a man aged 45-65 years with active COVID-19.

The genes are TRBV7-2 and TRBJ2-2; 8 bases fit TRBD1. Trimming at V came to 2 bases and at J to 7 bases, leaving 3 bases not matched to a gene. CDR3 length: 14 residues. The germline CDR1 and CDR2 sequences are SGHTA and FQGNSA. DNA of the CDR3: TGTGCCAGCAGCTTAACAGGGGGAGGCGGGGAGCTGTTTTTT. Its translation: CASSLTGGGGELFF.

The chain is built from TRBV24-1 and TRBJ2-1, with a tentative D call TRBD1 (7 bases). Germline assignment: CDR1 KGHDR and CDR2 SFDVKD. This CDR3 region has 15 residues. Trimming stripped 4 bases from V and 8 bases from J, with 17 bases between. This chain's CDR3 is CATSDPRGAGDEQFF. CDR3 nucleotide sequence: TGTGCCACCAGTGACCCCAGGGGGGCAGGGGATGAGCAGTTCTTC.

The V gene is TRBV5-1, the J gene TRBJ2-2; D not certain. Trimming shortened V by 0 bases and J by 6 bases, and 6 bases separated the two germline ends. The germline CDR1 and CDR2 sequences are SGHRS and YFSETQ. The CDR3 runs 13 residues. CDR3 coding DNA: TGCGCCAGCAGCTTGGAGCAACCCGGGGAGCTGTTTTTT. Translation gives CASSLEQPGELFF.

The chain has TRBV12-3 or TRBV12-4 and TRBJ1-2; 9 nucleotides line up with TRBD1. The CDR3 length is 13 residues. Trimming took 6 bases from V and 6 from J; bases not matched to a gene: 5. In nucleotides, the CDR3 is TGTGCCAGCAGACCGACAGGGGGAAATGGCTACACCTTC. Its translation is CASRPTGGNGYTF.

This CDR3 reads CASRGTGKAGNTIYF. In nucleotides, the CDR3 is TGCGCCAGCAGGGGGACAGGGAAAGCTGGAAACACCATATATTTT. V and J are TRBV4-1 and TRBJ1-3; TRBD1 matches 9 bases. The CDR3 runs to 15 residues. V dropped 6 bases and J dropped 2; count of bases not matched to a gene: 5. The germline V gene encodes CDR1 MGHRA and CDR2 YSYEKL.

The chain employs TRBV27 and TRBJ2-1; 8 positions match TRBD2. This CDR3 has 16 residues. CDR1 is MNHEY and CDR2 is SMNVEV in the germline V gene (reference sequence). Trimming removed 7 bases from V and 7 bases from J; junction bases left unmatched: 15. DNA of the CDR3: TGTGCCAGCACCCCTCAAGTGGCGGGAGGTGGTAATGAGCAGTTCTTC. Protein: CASTPQVAGGGNEQFF.

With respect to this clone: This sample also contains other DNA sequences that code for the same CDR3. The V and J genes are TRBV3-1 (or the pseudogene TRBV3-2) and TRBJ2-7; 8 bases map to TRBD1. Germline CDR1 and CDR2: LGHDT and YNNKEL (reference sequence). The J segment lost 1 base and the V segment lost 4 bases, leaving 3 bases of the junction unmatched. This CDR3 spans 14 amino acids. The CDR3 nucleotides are TGTGCCAGCAGCCCCGGGACAGGATCCTACGAGCAGTACGTC. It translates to CASSPGTGSYEQYV.

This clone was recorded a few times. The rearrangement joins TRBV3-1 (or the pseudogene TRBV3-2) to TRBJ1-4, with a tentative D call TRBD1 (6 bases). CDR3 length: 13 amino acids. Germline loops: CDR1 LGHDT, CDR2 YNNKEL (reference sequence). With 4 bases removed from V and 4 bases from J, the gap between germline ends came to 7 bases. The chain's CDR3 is CASSRDINEKLFF. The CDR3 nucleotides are TGTGCCAGCAGCCGGGACATTAATGAAAAACTGTTTTTT.

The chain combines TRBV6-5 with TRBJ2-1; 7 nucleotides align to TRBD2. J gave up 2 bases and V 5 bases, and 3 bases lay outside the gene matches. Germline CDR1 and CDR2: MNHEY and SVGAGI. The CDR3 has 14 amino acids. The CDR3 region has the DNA TGTGCCAGCAGTCGGGACTACACCTACAATGAGCAGTTCTTC. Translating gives CASSRDYTYNEQFF.

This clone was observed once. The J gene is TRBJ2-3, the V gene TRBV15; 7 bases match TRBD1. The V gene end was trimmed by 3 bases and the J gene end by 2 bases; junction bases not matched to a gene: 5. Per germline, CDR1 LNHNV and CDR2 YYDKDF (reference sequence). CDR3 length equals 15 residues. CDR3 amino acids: CATSRRTGVTDTQYF. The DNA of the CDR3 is TGTGCCACCAGCAGGCGCACAGGGGTCACAGATACGCAGTATTTT. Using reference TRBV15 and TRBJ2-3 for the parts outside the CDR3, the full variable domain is DAMVIQNPRYQVTQFGKPVTLSCSQTLNHNVMYWYQQKSSQAPKLLFHYYDKDFNNEADTPDNFQSRRPNTSFCFLDIRSPGLGDTAMYLCATSRRTGVTDTQYFGPGTRLTVL.

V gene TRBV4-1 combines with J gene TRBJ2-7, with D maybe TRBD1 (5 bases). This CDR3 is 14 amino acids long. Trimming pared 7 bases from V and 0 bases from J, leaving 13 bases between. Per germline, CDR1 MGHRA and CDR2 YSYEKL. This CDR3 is CASMPSDSSYEQYF. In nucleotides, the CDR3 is TGCGCCAGCATGCCTTCCGACAGCTCCTACGAGCAGTACTTC.

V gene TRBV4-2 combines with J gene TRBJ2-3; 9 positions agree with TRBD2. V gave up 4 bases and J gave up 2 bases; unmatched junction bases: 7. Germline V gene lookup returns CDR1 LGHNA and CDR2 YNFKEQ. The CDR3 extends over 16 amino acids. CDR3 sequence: CASSRAGGRHTDTQYF. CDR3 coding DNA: TGTGCCAGCAGCCGGGCGGGAGGGCGCCACACAGATACGCAGTATTTT.

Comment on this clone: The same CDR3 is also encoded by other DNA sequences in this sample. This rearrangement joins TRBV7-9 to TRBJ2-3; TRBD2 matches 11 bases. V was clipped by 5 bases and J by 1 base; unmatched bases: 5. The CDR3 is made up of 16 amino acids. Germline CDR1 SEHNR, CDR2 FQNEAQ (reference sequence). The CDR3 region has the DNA TGTGCCAGCAGCCAAATAGCGGGGGGGGGCACAGATACGCAGTATTTT. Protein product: CASSQIAGGGTDTQYF.

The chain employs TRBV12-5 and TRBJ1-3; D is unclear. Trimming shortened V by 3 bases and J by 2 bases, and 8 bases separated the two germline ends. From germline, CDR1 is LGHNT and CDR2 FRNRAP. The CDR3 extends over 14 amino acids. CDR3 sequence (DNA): TGTGCTAGTGGTTTACCGGGTACTGGAAACACCATATATTTT. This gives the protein CASGLPGTGNTIYF.

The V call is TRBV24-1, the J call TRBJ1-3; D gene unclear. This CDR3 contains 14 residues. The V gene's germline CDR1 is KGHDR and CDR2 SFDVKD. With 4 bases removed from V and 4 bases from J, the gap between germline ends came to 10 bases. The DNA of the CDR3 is TGTGCCACCAGTGAAAATCCTCCCGGAAACACCATATATTTT. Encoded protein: CATSENPPGNTIYF.

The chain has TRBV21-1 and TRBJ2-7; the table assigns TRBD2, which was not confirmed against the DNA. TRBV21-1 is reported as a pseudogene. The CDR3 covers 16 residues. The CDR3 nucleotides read TGTGCCAGCAGCAAAGCCACTAGCGGGGACAGTGGGGAGCAGTACTTC. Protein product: CASSKATSGDSGEQYF.

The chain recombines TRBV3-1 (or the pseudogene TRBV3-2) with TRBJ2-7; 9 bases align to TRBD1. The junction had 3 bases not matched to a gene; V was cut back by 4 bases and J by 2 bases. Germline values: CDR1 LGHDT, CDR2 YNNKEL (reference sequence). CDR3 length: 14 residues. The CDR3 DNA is TGTGCCAGCAGCCGCCGGGACAGGGCCTACGAGCAGTACTTC. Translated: CASSRRDRAYEQYF.

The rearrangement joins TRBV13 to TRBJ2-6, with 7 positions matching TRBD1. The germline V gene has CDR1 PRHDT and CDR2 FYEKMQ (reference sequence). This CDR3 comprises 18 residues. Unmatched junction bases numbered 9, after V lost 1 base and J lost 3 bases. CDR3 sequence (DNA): TGTGCCAGCAGCTTAGAAGGGGGCCGTATCCGTGGGGCCAACGTCCTGACTTTC. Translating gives CASSLEGGRIRGANVLTF. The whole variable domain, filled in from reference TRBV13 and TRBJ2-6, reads AAGVIQSPRHLIKEKRETATLKCYPIPRHDTVYWYQQGPGQDPQFLISFYEKMQSDKGSIPDRFSAQQFSDYHSELNMSSLELGDSALYFCASSLEGGRIRGANVLTFGAGSRLTVL.

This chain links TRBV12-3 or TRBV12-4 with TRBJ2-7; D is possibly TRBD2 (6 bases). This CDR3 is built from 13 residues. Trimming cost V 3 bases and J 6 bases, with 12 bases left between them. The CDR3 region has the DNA TGTGCCAGCAGTTTGGAGGGACCCGCCGAGCAGTACTTC. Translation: CASSLEGPAEQYF.

The CDR3 sequence is CASSQLGRGGQYF. For the CDR3, the DNA is TGTGCCAGCAGCCAATTGGGGCGAGGGGGCCAGTACTTC. The chain joins TRBV14 to TRBJ2-5, with D tentatively TRBD1 (6 bases). CDR1 is SGHDN and CDR2 is FVKESK in the germline V gene. The CDR3 length is 13 residues. With 2 bases removed from V and 10 bases from J, the gap between germline ends came to 14 bases.

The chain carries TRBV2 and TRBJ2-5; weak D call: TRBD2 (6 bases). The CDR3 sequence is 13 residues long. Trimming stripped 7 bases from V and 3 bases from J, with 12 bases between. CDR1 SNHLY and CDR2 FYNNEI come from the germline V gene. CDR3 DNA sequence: TGTGCCAGCACCCCCGTAGCGGAAGAGACCCAGTACTTC. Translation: CASTPVAEETQYF.

This CDR3 is CATSRDRGSLTKQGEQFF. For the CDR3, the DNA is TGTGCCACCAGCAGAGATAGGGGCTCCCTAACGAAGCAAGGTGAGCAGTTCTTC. The J gene is TRBJ2-1, the V gene TRBV15, with D possibly being TRBD1 (5 bases). V was trimmed by 0 bases and J by 9 bases, leaving 24 bases between them. Germline CDR1 LNHNV, CDR2 YYDKDF (reference sequence). This CDR3 comprises 18 residues.

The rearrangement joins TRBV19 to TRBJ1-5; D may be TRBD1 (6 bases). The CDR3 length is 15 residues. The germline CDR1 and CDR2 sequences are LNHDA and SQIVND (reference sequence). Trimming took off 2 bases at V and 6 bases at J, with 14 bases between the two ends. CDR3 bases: TGTGCCAGTAGTATACTCGGACAGTGGGGTCAGCCCCAGCATTTT. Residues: CASSILGQWGQPQHF.

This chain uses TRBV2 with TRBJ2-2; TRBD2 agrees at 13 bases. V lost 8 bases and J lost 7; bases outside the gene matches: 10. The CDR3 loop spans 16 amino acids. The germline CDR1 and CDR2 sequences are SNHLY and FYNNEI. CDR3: CASVATSGGTGGELFF. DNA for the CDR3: TGTGCCAGCGTCGCGACTAGCGGGGGGACGGGCGGGGAGCTGTTTTTT.

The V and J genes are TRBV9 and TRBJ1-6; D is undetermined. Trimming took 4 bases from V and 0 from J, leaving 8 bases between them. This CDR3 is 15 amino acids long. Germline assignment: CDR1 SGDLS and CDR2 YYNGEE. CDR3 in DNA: TGTGCCAGCAGCCCCTTCGGCTCCTATAATTCACCCCTCCACTTT. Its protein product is CASSPFGSYNSPLHF.

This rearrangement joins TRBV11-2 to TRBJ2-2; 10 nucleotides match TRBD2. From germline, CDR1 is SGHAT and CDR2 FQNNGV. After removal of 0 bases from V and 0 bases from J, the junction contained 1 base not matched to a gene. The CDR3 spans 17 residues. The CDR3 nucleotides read TGTGCCAGCAGCTTAGACGGACTAGCGGCGAACACCGGGGAGCTGTTTTTT. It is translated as CASSLDGLAANTGELFF.

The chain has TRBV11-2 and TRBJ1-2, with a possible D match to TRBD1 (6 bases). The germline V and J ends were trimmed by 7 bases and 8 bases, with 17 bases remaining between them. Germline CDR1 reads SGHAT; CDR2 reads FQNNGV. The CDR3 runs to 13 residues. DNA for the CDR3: TGTGCCAGCACCAGAACAGGGCAGGGAGGCTACACCTTC. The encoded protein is CASTRTGQGGYTF.

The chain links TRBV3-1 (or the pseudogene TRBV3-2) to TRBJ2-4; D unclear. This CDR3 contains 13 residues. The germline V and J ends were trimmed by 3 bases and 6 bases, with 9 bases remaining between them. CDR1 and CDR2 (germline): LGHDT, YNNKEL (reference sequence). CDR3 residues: CASSHPGLNIQYF. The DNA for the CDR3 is TGTGCCAGCAGCCATCCGGGTCTAAACATTCAGTACTTC.